Each of the 21 T cell receptor beta chains below was sequenced from the same sample in a study of Ad26.COV2.S vaccination and SARS-CoV-2 variants. Treatment: roughly 19 received Ad26.COV2.S at low or high dose, single or two shots; roughly 5 received placebo; per-sample allocation not given. Samples were taken on day 63 after the first vaccine or placebo injection. Assay used: immunoSEQ multiplex PCR; TCRdb lists only in-frame clones, some missing. The data contain about 350,000 clones, more than 85% of them singletons. The sample here was peripheral blood, taken in a trial of Ad26.COV2.S vaccine versus placebo. Every receptor here comes from a person aged 18-60 years who received the Ad26.COV2.S COVID-19 vaccine or a placebo.

The chain is built from TRBV11-2 and TRBJ2-1; TRBD1 aligns across 11 bases. The CDR3 has 17 residues. Germline V CDR1 and CDR2: SGHAT, FQNNGV. V shed 5 bases, J shed 5 bases, and the junction held 11 bases outside the gene matches. The CDR3 sequence is CASSVSDRGPRNNEQFF. The CDR3 DNA reads as TGTGCCAGCAGCGTCTCGGACAGGGGGCCTCGGAACAATGAGCAGTTCTTC.

This rearrangement joins TRBV4-2 to TRBJ2-7; 7 nucleotides agree with TRBD2. The CDR3 sequence is 15 residues long. Germline CDR1 and CDR2: LGHNA and YNFKEQ. The V gene end was trimmed by 0 bases and the J gene end by 3 bases; junction bases not matched to a gene: 5. CDR3 sequence reads: CASSQERLADYEQYF. CDR3 DNA sequence: TGTGCCAGCAGCCAAGAGCGGCTAGCGGACTACGAGCAGTACTTC.

V and J are TRBV25-1 and TRBJ1-3; 8 nucleotides agree with TRBD1. V lost 5 bases and J lost 0; bases outside the gene matches: 6. The germline V gene has CDR1 MGHDK and CDR2 SYGVNS. This CDR3 comprises 16 residues. The DNA for the CDR3 is TGTGCCAGCAGTAATACAGGGGGTAGCTCTGGAAACACCATATATTTT. It yields the protein CASSNTGGSSGNTIYF.

The J gene is TRBJ1-5, the V gene TRBV6-2 or TRBV6-3; 7 bases are shared with TRBD1. Germline V gene lookup returns CDR1 MNHEY and CDR2 SVGEGT. V was clipped by 5 bases and J by 6 bases; unmatched bases: 4. This CDR3 region has 13 residues. CDR3: CASSQDRIQPQHF. CDR3 DNA sequence: TGTGCCAGCAGTCAGGACAGGATTCAGCCCCAGCATTTT.

This clone has more than one count but fewer than ten. Distinct nucleotide sequences in the sample also encode this CDR3. V gene TRBV5-1 combines with J gene TRBJ2-5; the D gene is possibly TRBD1 (5 bases). The CDR3 has 14 residues. V lost 0 bases, J lost 4 bases, and 10 bases lay in between. Germline CDR1 SGHRS, CDR2 YFSETQ. Written as DNA, the CDR3 is TGCGCCAGCAGCTTGGCCGCAGGGCGAGAGACCCAGTACTTC. Its translation is CASSLAAGRETQYF.

This chain links TRBV3-1 (or the pseudogene TRBV3-2) with TRBJ1-3; 7 bases are a match to TRBD1. The germline V gene has CDR1 LGHDT and CDR2 YNNKEL (reference sequence). V lost 0 bases, J lost 3 bases, and 11 bases stayed unmatched. CDR3 size: 18 residues. CDR3 nucleotide sequence: TGTGCCAGCAGCCAAGAGGAACCAACAGGGGTATATGGAAACACCATATATTTT. It translates to CASSQEEPTGVYGNTIYF.

This chain joins TRBV4-3 and TRBJ2-2, with 8 bases identical to TRBD1. This CDR3 comprises 14 residues. Germline lookup yields CDR1 LGHNA and CDR2 YSLEER. V dropped 1 base and J dropped 8; count of bases not matched to a gene: 3. The CDR3 bases are TGCGCCAGCAGCCAAGGACAGGGGCTTGGGGAGCTGTTTTTT. The encoded protein is CASSQGQGLGELFF.

This rearrangement joins TRBV5-1 to TRBJ1-5, with 11 bases identical to TRBD1. The CDR3 sequence is 15 residues long. CDR1 SGHRS and CDR2 YFSETQ come from the germline V gene. V shed 4 bases and J 4 bases; nucleotides not matched to a gene: 4. CDR3 DNA sequence: TGCGCCAGCAGCCGGACAGGGGGCTTTAATCAGCCCCAGCATTTT. Translation gives CASSRTGGFNQPQHF.

The chain links TRBV5-5 to TRBJ2-2; D is perhaps TRBD1 (6 bases). V lost 7 bases and J 4 bases, leaving 20 bases between the germline ends. In germline, CDR1 is SGHKS, CDR2 YYEKEE (reference sequence). CDR3 length equals 16 residues. CDR3 nucleotide sequence: TGTGCCAGCGGTTTGTGGCAGGGGATAAGCACCGGGGAGCTGTTTTTT. The encoded protein is CASGLWQGISTGELFF.

The V gene is TRBV4-1, the J gene TRBJ2-2, with 9 bases aligning to TRBD1. The CDR3 runs to 16 residues. The trim removed 1 base at V and 5 bases at J, leaving 5 bases unmatched. Germline CDR1 reads MGHRA; CDR2 reads YSYEKL. The CDR3 region is CASSQGGQGRTGELFF. CDR3 bases: TGCGCCAGCAGCCAAGGAGGACAGGGGAGGACCGGGGAGCTGTTTTTT.

The chain joins TRBV11-2 to TRBJ2-7; possibly TRBD1 for D (5 bases). This CDR3 has 16 residues. Trimming removed 0 bases at V and 2 bases at J, with 14 bases between. Germline V gene data show CDR1 as SGHAT and CDR2 as FQNNGV. CDR3 sequence: CASSLDVEGRAYEQYF. The CDR3 nucleotides read TGTGCCAGCAGCTTAGATGTTGAAGGCAGGGCCTACGAGCAGTACTTC.

V usage is TRBV7-2 and J usage is TRBJ2-7; no clear D gene. V was cut by 2 bases and J by 5 bases, with 13 bases left in between. Germline V gene sequence: CDR1 SGHTA, CDR2 FQGNSA. The CDR3 sequence is 14 residues long. For the CDR3, the DNA is TGTGCCAGCAGCTTATTGTCGGGTAGGGACGAGCAGTACTTC. It yields the protein CASSLLSGRDEQYF.

V gene TRBV6-2 or TRBV6-3 combines with J gene TRBJ1-3; 9 bases are a match to TRBD1. The CDR3 is 16 residues long. Germline CDR1 MNHEY, CDR2 SVGEGT. V trimming: 2 bases; J trimming: 4 bases; junction bases outside the gene matches: 6. The CDR3 loop reads CASSYRDRDGGNTIYF. DNA for the CDR3: TGTGCCAGCAGTTACAGGGACAGGGATGGCGGAAACACCATATATTTT.

This chain connects TRBV2 to TRBJ2-7; D remains unclear. V was shortened by 7 bases and J by 3 bases, with 7 bases between the two germline ends. The CDR3 consists of 11 residues. Germline V CDR1 and CDR2: SNHLY, FYNNEI. The CDR3 spells CASTAYYEQYF. The CDR3 DNA sequence: TGTGCCAGCACAGCCTACTACGAGCAGTACTTC.

This chain links TRBV4-2 with TRBJ2-2; 11 positions match TRBD2. This CDR3 comprises 18 residues. Losses at the gene ends were 0 bases for V and 7 bases for J; bases not matched to a gene: 10. The germline CDR1 and CDR2 sequences are LGHNA and YNFKEQ. This CDR3 reads CASSQDRVAGGQGGELFF. The CDR3 DNA reads TGTGCCAGCAGCCAAGATCGGGTAGCGGGGGGGCAAGGCGGGGAGCTGTTTTTT.

The V and J genes are TRBV19 and TRBJ2-1, with D unclear. V lost 0 bases and J 5 bases, leaving 11 bases between the germline ends. This CDR3 is 15 amino acids long. The germline CDR1 and CDR2 sequences are LNHDA and SQIVND (reference sequence). The CDR3: CASSIDLGRHNEQFF. DNA for the CDR3: TGTGCCAGTAGTATAGATCTTGGACGGCACAATGAGCAGTTCTTC.

The chain employs TRBV4-3 and TRBJ1-5; no clear D. Germline V lookup: CDR1 LGHNA, CDR2 YSLEER. The CDR3 totals 13 residues. Trimming stripped 0 bases from V and 7 bases from J, with 7 bases between. CDR3 loop: CASSQDPSQPQHF. CDR3 DNA: TGCGCCAGCAGCCAAGACCCGTCGCAGCCCCAGCATTTT.

The chain links TRBV28 to TRBJ1-5, with TRBD1 matching over 9 bases. The CDR3 sequence is 20 residues long. The germline V gene encodes CDR1 MDHEN and CDR2 SYDVKM. Trimming removed 3 bases from V and 0 bases from J; junction bases left unmatched: 15. CDR3 residues: CASSFTATNPGQGSNQPQHF. CDR3 sequence (DNA): TGTGCCAGCAGTTTTACCGCGACTAATCCGGGACAGGGTAGCAATCAGCCCCAGCATTTT.

The chain links TRBV5-1 to TRBJ2-7; D possibly corresponds to TRBD1 (6 bases). V lost 1 base to trimming and J lost 4 bases, with 12 bases between them. This CDR3 spans 14 amino acids. The V gene's germline CDR1 is SGHRS and CDR2 YFSETQ. The CDR3 here is CASSLYPQGYEQYF. The CDR3 DNA follows: TGCGCCAGCAGCTTGTATCCGCAGGGGTACGAGCAGTACTTC.

The genes are TRBV5-1 and TRBJ2-5, with 9 bases that match TRBD1. The CDR3 is 14 amino acids. Trimming cost V 4 bases and J 4 bases; bases outside gene matches: 5. Germline V CDR1 and CDR2: SGHRS, YFSETQ. The CDR3 protein is CASSPQGAGETQYF. The DNA of the CDR3 is TGCGCCAGCAGCCCACAGGGGGCCGGAGAGACCCAGTACTTC.

V usage is TRBV19 and J usage is TRBJ2-1; TRBD2 matches at 7 bases. This CDR3 contains 13 residues. Germline trimming cut 6 bases from V and 4 bases from J; bases unmatched to any gene: 3. Germline assignment: CDR1 LNHDA and CDR2 SQIVND (reference sequence). The CDR3 sequence: CASSGGSYNEQFF. The CDR3 coding sequence is TGTGCCAGTAGCGGGGGGTCATACAATGAGCAGTTCTTC.